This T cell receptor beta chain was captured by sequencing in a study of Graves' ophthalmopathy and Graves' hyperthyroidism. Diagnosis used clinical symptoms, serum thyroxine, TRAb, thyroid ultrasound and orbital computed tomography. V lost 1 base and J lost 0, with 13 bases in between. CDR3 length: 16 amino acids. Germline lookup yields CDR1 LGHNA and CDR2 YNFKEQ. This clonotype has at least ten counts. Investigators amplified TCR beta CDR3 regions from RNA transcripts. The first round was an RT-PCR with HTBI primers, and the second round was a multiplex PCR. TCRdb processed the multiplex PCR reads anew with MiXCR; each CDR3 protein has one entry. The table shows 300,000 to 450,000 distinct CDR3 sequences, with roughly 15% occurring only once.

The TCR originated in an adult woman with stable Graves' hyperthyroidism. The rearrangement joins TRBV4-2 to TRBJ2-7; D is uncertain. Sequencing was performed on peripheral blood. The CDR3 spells CASSQAEDPRSYEQYF. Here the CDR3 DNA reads TGTGCCAGCAGCCAAGCAGAGGACCCCCGCTCCTACGAGCAGTACTTC.